This paragraph covers one T cell receptor (beta chain) sequence. The sample comes from a study of OX40 agonist ivuxolimab in advanced cancers. For the study at large: While on treatment, patients had intravenous ivuxolimab at 0.01 to 10 mg/kg every 2 weeks. From 23 to 79 years was the age range, with a mean of 60 years, and about 83% were male. A history of anti-PD-1, anti-PD-L1 or anti-CTLA-4 therapy was acceptable, and approximately 39% had some. Three patients responded partially, comprising one with hepatocellular carcinoma and two with cutaneous melanoma.

The assay was immunoSEQ multiplex PCR, and TCRdb's table has in-frame clones only and misses some. The data contain 60,000 to 75,000 clones, around 88% of them singletons. V lost 6 bases, J lost 1 base, and 13 bases lay in between. CDR3 length: 14 amino acids. Germline loops: CDR1 GTSNPN, CDR2 SVGIG (reference sequence). The genes are TRBV30 and TRBJ1-3; unclear D gene. This clonotype was obtained from an adult with an advanced solid tumor such as melanoma, head and neck, liver or kidney cancer. The specimen comprised CD4+ or CD8+ T cells sorted from blood, sampled in a trial of the OX40 agonist ivuxolimab. The CDR3 sequence: CACGRTSSGNTIYF. The CDR3 DNA reads TGTGCCTGCGGACGGACCTCTTCTGGAAACACCATATATTTT.